Described below is a single TCR beta chain sequence and its context. Antigen: not known. These data belong to a study of graft-versus-host responses after intestinal transplantation. This CDR3 has 15 residues. Germline V gene lookup returns CDR1 SGHAT and CDR2 FQNNGV. Clones were read by immunoSEQ multiplex PCR, and TCRdb kept only the in-frame ones, dropping some. The sample has 110,000 to 150,000 clones; roughly 91% are singletons. The specimen was unstimulated CD4+ T cells sorted from spleen or lymph node cells, collected before intestinal transplant. The source of this sequence is a human donor who received an intestinal transplant. The chain links TRBV11-2 to TRBJ2-5, with 7 bases matching TRBD2. The J call may be wrong; the DNA end is better matched by TRBJ2-7. The chain's CDR3 is CASSLVGGSPNEQYF. In DNA, the CDR3 is TGTGCCAGCAGCTTAGTCGGCGGGAGCCCCAACGAGCAGTACTTC.